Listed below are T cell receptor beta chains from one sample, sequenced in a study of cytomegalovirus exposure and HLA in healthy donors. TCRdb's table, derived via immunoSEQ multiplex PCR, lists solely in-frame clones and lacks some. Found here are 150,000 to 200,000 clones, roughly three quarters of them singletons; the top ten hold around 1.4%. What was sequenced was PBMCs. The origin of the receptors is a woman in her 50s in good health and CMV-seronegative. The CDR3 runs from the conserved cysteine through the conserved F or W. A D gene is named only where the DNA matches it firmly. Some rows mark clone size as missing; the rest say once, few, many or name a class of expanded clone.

CASSSRATNEKLFF | TGTGCCAGCAGTAGCAGGGCGACCAATGAAAAACTGTTTTTT | NA | TRBV7-9 | NA | TRBJ1-4
CASGLGIAGALASDTQYF | TGTGCTAGTGGTTTGGGGATAGCGGGGGCGCTAGCATCAGATACGCAGTATTTT | NA | TRBV12-5 | TRBD2 | TRBJ2-3
CASSLSGTGELFF | TGTGCCAGCAGTTTGTCGGGGACCGGGGAGCTGTTTTTT | few | TRBV27 | NA | TRBJ2-2
CASSLDLGGLNEKLFF | TGTGCCAGCAGCTTAGATTTGGGCGGGCTTAATGAAAAACTGTTTTTT | few | TRBV7-8 | NA | TRBJ1-4
CASSHGGSANEKLFF | TGTGCCAGCAGCCATGGGGGGAGCGCTAATGAAAAACTGTTTTTT | NA | TRBV7-8 | NA | TRBJ1-4
CASSQTGTGLRNYGYTF | TGCGCCAGCAGCCAAACCGGGACAGGGCTACGAAACTATGGCTACACCTTC | NA | TRBV4-3 | TRBD1 | TRBJ1-2
CAAVGPGQGVYSNQPQHF | TGTGCCGCCGTCGGGCCTGGACAGGGTGTCTATAGCAATCAGCCCCAGCATTTT | NA | TRBV28 | TRBD1 | TRBJ1-5
CASSSGLNSGNTIYF | TGTGCCAGCAGTTCCGGACTGAACTCTGGAAACACCATATATTTT | NA | TRBV27 | NA | TRBJ1-3
CASSSESDTQYF | TGTGCCAGCAGCTCCGAGTCAGATACGCAGTATTTT | NA | TRBV7-2 | NA | TRBJ2-3
CATSGNRDYGYTF | TGTGCCACCAGCGGGAACAGGGACTATGGCTACACCTTC | NA | TRBV15 | NA | TRBJ1-2
CASSIHRHRGYEQYF | TGTGCCAGTAGTATTCACCGGCACAGGGGCTACGAGCAGTACTTC | once | TRBV19 | TRBD1 | TRBJ2-7
CVSKGNTDTQYF | TGTGTCAGCAAGGGGAACACAGATACGCAGTATTTT | NA | TRBV5-4 | NA | TRBJ2-3
CASSLRVRTGSTDTQYF | TGTGCCAGCAGCTTGAGGGTGAGGACAGGGAGCACAGATACGCAGTATTTT | NA | TRBV5-4 | TRBD1 | TRBJ2-3
CASRRTGGLSEAFF | TGTGCCAGCAGAAGGACAGGGGGTCTATCTGAAGCTTTCTTT | NA | TRBV2 | TRBD1 | TRBJ1-1
CASSPRTGQRETQYF | TGTGCCAGCAGCCCAAGAACCGGACAGAGGGAGACCCAGTACTTC | NA | TRBV7-9 | NA | TRBJ2-5
CASSPTGGTEKLFF | TGTGCCAGCAGCCCGACGGGGGGGACTGAAAAACTGTTTTTT | once | TRBV7-8 | NA | TRBJ1-4
CASSPGQAEGYTF | TGTGCCAGCTCACCCGGACAGGCCGAAGGCTACACCTTC | NA | TRBV18 | TRBD1 | TRBJ1-2
CASSFTSGAAQETQYF | TGCGCCAGCAGCTTTACTAGCGGGGCGGCACAAGAGACCCAGTACTTC | NA | TRBV5-1 | TRBD2 | TRBJ2-5
CASSPPSRGELFF | TGTGCCAGCAGCCCGCCCAGCAGGGGGGAACTGTTTTTT | NA | TRBV28 | TRBD1 | TRBJ1-4
CASSIQQGIGEKLFF | TGTGCCAGTAGTATACAACAGGGGATAGGAGAAAAACTGTTTTTT | NA | TRBV19 | TRBD1 | TRBJ1-4
CASSLGDRGSEKLFF | TGTGCCAGCAGCTTGGGGGACAGGGGGAGTGAAAAACTGTTTTTT | NA | TRBV5-8 | TRBD1 | TRBJ1-4
CASSQVYTSGGYNEQFF | TGCGCCAGCAGCCAAGTTTATACTAGCGGGGGTTACAATGAGCAGTTCTTC | NA | TRBV4-1 | TRBD2 | TRBJ2-1
CASSLDLANYGYTF | TGTGCCAGCAGCTTAGATTTAGCTAACTATGGCTACACCTTC | NA | TRBV7-2 | NA | TRBJ1-2
CASSQVLSGGPNTGELFF | TGCGCCAGCAGCCAAGTACTAAGCGGGGGGCCGAACACCGGGGAGCTGTTTTTT | few | TRBV4-3 | TRBD2 | TRBJ2-2
CASSFQGSNTGELFF | TGTGCCAGCAGTTTCCAGGGCTCGAACACCGGGGAGCTGTTTTTT | NA | TRBV27 | NA | TRBJ2-2
CASSPTRDTQYF | TGTGCCAGCAGCCCTACGAGGGATACGCAGTATTTT | NA | TRBV7-9 | NA | TRBJ2-3
CASRPTGGETQYF | TGTGCCAGCAGGCCGACAGGGGGGGAGACCCAGTACTTC | NA | TRBV7-9 | TRBD1 | TRBJ2-5
CASALNTEAFF | TGTGCTAGTGCCTTGAACACTGAAGCTTTCTTT | NA | TRBV12-5 | NA | TRBJ1-1
CASVPWGHLTDTQYF | TGTGCCAGCGTCCCTTGGGGGCATCTCACAGATACGCAGTATTTT | NA | TRBV27 | NA | TRBJ2-3
CASSPGLAGAPSSYNEQFF | TGCGCCAGCAGCCCAGGACTAGCGGGGGCCCCGAGCTCCTACAATGAGCAGTTCTTC | NA | TRBV5-1 | TRBD2 | TRBJ2-1
CASRKQGADTQYF | TGTGCCAGCAGAAAACAGGGCGCAGATACGCAGTATTTT | NA | TRBV11-3 | NA | TRBJ2-3
CAWSPGEGYGYTF | TGTGCCTGGAGCCCGGGGGAGGGGTATGGCTACACCTTC | NA | TRBV30 | NA | TRBJ1-2
CASSRLAGETGELFF | TGTGCCAGCAGCCGACTAGCGGGGGAGACCGGGGAGCTGTTTTTT | once | TRBV7-2 | TRBD2 | TRBJ2-2
CASSQDRGSYEQYF | TGTGCCAGCAGCCAAGACAGGGGAAGCTACGAGCAGTACTTC | NA | TRBV7-2 | TRBD1 | TRBJ2-7
CASSPEGAVGNYGYTF | TGTGCCAGCAGCCCCGAGGGGGCAGTAGGGAACTATGGCTACACCTTC | NA | TRBV7-2 | TRBD1 | TRBJ1-2
CASSGNYRNTEAFF | TGTGCCAGCTCAGGCAATTATAGGAACACTGAAGCTTTCTTT | NA | TRBV6-1 | NA | TRBJ1-1
CSARLLEQYF | TGCAGTGCTAGACTCCTCGAGCAGTACTTC | NA | TRBV20-1 | NA | TRBJ2-7
CASSESDSLSQPQHF | TGTGCCAGCAGTGAAAGTGATTCCCTTAGTCAGCCCCAGCATTTT | NA | TRBV2 | NA | TRBJ1-5
CASSSARTGDTEAFF | TGTGCCAGCAGCTCAGCTCGGACAGGGGACACTGAAGCTTTCTTT | NA | TRBV5-4 | TRBD1 | TRBJ1-1
CASSHDREIMNTEAFF | TGTGCCAGCAGCCACGACAGGGAGATAATGAACACTGAAGCTTTCTTT | NA | TRBV9 | TRBD1 | TRBJ1-1
CASSLAKGSGYGYTF | TGTGCCAGCAGCTTAGCTAAGGGGTCGGGCTATGGCTACACCTTC | few | TRBV7-9 | NA | TRBJ1-2
CASSLAGAGTYEQYF | TGTGCCAGCAGCTTAGCGGGCGCAGGGACCTACGAGCAGTACTTC | once | TRBV7-6 | NA | TRBJ2-7
CASRALGRCDHYNEQFF | TGTGCCAGCAGAGCGCTAGGTCGGTGTGATCACTACAATGAGCAGTTCTTC | NA | TRBV6-8 | NA | TRBJ2-1
CASSSRGLGEKLFF | TGTGCCAGCAGTTCTAGGGGGCTTGGGGAAAAACTGTTTTTT | NA | TRBV7-9 | TRBD1 | TRBJ1-4
CASSLDKQYYEQYF | TGTGCCAGCAGTTTGGACAAACAATACTACGAGCAGTACTTC | NA | TRBV28 | NA | TRBJ2-7
CASSFPRTFSYEQYF | TGTGCCAGCAGCTTTCCCAGAACCTTTTCCTACGAGCAGTACTTC | NA | TRBV5-5 | NA | TRBJ2-7
CASSIGTGFYEQYF | TGTGCCAGTAGTATCGGGACAGGGTTTTACGAGCAGTACTTC | NA | TRBV19 | TRBD1 | TRBJ2-7
CASSLRDSPTGYGYTF | TGTGCCAGCAGCTTGCGGGACAGCCCTACGGGTTATGGCTACACCTTC | NA | TRBV5-6 | TRBD1 | TRBJ1-2
CASSLGGLRVDTQYF | TGTGCCAGCAGCTTGGGCGGCCTTCGAGTGGATACGCAGTATTTT | NA | TRBV5-4 | NA | TRBJ2-3
CASSGTEGYTF | TGTGCCAGTTCCGGGACAGAGGGCTACACCTTC | NA | TRBV28 | TRBD1 | TRBJ1-2
CASSQDLNGPWNEQFF | TGCGCCAGCAGCCAAGATTTAAATGGCCCGTGGAATGAGCAGTTCTTC | NA | TRBV4-3 | NA | TRBJ2-1
CARRFSGEQYF | TGCGCCAGAAGATTTTCAGGAGAGCAGTACTTC | few | TRBV10-1 | NA | TRBJ2-7
CASSSGTGGSGELFF | TGTGCCAGCAGCTCCGGGACAGGGGGCTCCGGGGAGCTGTTTTTT | NA | TRBV5-6 | TRBD1 | TRBJ2-2
CASSQTAPSYEQYF | TGCGCCAGCAGCCAAACAGCTCCCTCCTACGAGCAGTACTTC | once | TRBV5-1 | NA | TRBJ2-7
CASRNQGLNTEAFF | TGTGCCAGTAGAAATCAGGGGTTGAACACTGAAGCTTTCTTT | NA | TRBV19 | NA | TRBJ1-1
CATGHRGIGNTIYF | TGTGCCACCGGCCACAGGGGCATAGGAAACACCATATATTTT | NA | TRBV7-2 | TRBD1 | TRBJ1-3
CASSPLTGLGNSPLHF | TGTGCCAGCAGTCCACTAACAGGGTTGGGAAATTCACCCCTCCACTTT | few | TRBV27 | NA | TRBJ1-6
CAWSYTLGDTEAFF | TGTGCCTGGAGTTACACCTTAGGGGACACTGAAGCTTTCTTT | few | TRBV30 | NA | TRBJ1-1
CATSSSGTANQPQHF | TGTGCCACCAGCAGCTCCGGGACAGCTAATCAGCCCCAGCATTTT | NA | TRBV15 | TRBD1 | TRBJ1-5